Here is one T cell receptor beta chain with its context. The germline V and J ends were trimmed by 5 bases and 0 bases, with 13 bases remaining between them. In germline, CDR1 is SNHLY, CDR2 FYNNEI. This CDR3 contains 16 residues. These data come from a study of technical replicates of blood from four donors. Repertoires were generated with immunoSEQ multiplex PCR, while TCRdb's copy carries only in-frame clones and drops some. The sample records tens of thousands of clones, about 92% being singletons. Sequencing was performed on T cells isolated from PBMCs. The rearrangement uses TRBV2 and TRBJ2-2; no clear D gene. This TCR came from a human donor in good health. The CDR3 protein is CASSRTRLSNTGELFF. The DNA of the CDR3 is TGTGCCAGCAGTAGAACGAGGTTATCGAACACCGGGGAGCTGTTTTTT.